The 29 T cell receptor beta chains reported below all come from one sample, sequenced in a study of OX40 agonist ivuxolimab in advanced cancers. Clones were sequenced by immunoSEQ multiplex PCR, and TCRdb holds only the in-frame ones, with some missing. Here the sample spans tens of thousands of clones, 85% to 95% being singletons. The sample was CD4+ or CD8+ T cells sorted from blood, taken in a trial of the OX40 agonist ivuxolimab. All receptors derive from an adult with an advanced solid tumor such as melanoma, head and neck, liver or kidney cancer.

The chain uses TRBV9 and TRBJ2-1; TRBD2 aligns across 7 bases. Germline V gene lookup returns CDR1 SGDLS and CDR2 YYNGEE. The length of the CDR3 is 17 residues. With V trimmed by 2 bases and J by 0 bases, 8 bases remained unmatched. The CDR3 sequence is CASSVTLADSSYNEQFF. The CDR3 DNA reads TGTGCCAGCAGCGTGACCCTAGCGGATAGCTCCTACAATGAGCAGTTCTTC.

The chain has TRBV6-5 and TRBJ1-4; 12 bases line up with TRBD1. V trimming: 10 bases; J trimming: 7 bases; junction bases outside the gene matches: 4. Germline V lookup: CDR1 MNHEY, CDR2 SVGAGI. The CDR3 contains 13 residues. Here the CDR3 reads CATGDRGPEKLFF. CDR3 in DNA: TGTGCCACCGGGGACAGGGGGCCTGAAAAACTGTTTTTT.

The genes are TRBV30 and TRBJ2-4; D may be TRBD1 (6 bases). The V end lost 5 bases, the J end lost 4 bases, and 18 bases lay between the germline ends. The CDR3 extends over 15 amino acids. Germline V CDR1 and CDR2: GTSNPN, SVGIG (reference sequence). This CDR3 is CAWGETGVGKNIQYF. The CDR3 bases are TGTGCCTGGGGAGAGACAGGCGTGGGGAAAAACATTCAGTACTTC.

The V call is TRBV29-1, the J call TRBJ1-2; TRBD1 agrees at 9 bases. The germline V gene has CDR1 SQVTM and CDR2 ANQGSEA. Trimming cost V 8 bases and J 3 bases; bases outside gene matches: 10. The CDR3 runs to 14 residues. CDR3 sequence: CSTLGQGRHYGYTF. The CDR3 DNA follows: TGCAGCACCCTGGGACAGGGACGACACTATGGCTACACCTTC.

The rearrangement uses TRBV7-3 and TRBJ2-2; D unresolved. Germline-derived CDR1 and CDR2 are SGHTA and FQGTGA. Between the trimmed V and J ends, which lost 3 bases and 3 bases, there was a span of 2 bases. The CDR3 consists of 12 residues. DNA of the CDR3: TGTGCCAGCAGCTTGGACACCGGGGAGCTGTTTTTT. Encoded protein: CASSLDTGELFF.

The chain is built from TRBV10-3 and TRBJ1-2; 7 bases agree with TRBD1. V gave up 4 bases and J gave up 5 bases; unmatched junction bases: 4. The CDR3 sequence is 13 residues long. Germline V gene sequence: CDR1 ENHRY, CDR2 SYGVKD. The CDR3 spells CAISAGQDYGYTF. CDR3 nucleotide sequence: TGTGCCATCAGTGCAGGACAGGATTATGGCTACACCTTC.

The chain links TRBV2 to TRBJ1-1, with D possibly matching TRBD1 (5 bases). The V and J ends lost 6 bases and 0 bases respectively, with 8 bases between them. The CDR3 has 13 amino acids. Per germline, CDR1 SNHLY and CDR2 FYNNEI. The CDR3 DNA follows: TGTGCCAGCAGGGGACCGGTGAACACTGAAGCTTTCTTT. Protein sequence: CASRGPVNTEAFF.

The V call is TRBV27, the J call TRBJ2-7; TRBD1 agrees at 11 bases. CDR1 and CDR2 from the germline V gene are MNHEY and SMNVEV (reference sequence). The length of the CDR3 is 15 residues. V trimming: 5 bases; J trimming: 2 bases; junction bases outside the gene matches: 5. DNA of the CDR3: TGTGCCAGCAGTATAGGACAGGGGGCGGCCTACGAGCAGTACTTC. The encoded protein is CASSIGQGAAYEQYF.

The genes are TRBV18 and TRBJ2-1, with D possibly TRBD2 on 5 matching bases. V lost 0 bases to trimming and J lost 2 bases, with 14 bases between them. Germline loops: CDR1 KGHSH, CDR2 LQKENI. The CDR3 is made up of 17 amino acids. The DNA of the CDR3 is TGTGCCAGCTCACCACCAGTCGCAGCGGTCGCCTACAATGAGCAGTTCTTC. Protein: CASSPPVAAVAYNEQFF.

CDR3 protein: CASSTGTGFYEQYF. The CDR3 DNA reads as TGTGCCAGCAGTACCGGGACAGGCTTCTACGAGCAGTACTTC. The rearrangement links TRBV6-6 to TRBJ2-7; the match to TRBD1 covers 8 bases. CDR3 size: 14 residues. Looked up from germline, CDR1 is MNHNY and CDR2 is SVGAGI (reference sequence). The V segment lost 5 bases and the J segment 3 bases; nucleotides outside the gene matches: 6.

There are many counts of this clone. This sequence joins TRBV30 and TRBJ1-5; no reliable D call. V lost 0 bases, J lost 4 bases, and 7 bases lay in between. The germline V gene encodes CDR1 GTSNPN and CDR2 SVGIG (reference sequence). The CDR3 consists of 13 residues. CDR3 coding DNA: TGTGCCTGGAGTGTAAACAGTAATCAGCCCCAGCATTTT. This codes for CAWSVNSNQPQHF.

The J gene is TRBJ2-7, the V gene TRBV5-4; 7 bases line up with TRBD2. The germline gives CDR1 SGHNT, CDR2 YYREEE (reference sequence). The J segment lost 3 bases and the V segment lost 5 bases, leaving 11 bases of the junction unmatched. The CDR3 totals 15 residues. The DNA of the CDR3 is TGTGCCAGCAGTCCCTCGCTAGCGGAAGTCTACGAGCAGTACTTC. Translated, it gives CASSPSLAEVYEQYF.

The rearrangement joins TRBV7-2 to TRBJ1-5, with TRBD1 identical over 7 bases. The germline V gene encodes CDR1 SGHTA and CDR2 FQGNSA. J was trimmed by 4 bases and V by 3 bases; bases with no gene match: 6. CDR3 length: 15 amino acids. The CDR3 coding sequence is TGTGCCAGCAGCTTGCACAGGGGCGGGAATCAGCCCCAGCATTTT. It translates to CASSLHRGGNQPQHF.

CDR3 sequence reads: CATSIGAETQYF. The CDR3, as DNA: TGTGCCACCAGCATAGGGGCGGAGACCCAGTACTTC. This sequence joins TRBV15 and TRBJ2-5, with D perhaps TRBD1 (5 bases). CDR1 is LNHNV and CDR2 is YYDKDF in the germline V gene (reference sequence). The V and J ends lost 4 bases and 5 bases respectively, with 8 bases between them. The CDR3 is 12 residues long.

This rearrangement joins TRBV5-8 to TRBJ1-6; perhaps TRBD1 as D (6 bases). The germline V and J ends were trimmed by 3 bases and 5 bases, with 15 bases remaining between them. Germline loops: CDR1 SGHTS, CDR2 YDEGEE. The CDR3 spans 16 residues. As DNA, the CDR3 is TGTGCCAGCAGCTCGAGGGGAGGGGGGAATAATTCACCCCTCCACTTT. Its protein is CASSSRGGGNNSPLHF.

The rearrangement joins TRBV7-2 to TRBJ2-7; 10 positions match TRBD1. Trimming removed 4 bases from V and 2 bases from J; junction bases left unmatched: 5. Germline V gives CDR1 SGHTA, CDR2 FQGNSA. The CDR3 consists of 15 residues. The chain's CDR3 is CASSSAGTGAYEQYF. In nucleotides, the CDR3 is TGTGCCAGCAGCTCGGCTGGGACAGGGGCCTACGAGCAGTACTTC.

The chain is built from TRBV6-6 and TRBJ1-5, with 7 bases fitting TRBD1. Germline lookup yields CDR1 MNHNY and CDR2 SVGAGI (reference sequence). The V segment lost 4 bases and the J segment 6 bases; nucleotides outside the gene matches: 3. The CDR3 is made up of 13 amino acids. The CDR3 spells CASSSYRGQPQHF. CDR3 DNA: TGTGCCAGCAGTTCATACAGGGGTCAGCCCCAGCATTTT.

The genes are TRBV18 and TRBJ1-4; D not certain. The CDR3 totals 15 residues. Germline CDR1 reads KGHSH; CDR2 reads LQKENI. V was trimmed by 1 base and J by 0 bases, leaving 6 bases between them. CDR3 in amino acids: CASSPQAATNEKLFF. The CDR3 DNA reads TGTGCCAGCTCACCACAGGCTGCAACTAATGAAAAACTGTTTTTT.

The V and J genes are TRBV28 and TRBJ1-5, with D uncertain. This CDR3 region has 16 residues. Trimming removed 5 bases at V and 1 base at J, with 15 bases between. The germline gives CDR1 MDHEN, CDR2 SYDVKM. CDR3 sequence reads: CASSPMGLGSNQPQHF. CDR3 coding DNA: TGTGCCAGCAGTCCGATGGGCCTGGGGAGCAATCAGCCCCAGCATTTT.

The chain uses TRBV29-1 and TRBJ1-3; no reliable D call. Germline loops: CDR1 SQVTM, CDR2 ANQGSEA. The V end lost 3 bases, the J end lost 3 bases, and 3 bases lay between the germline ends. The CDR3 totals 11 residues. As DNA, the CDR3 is TGCAGCGTTGATATTGGAAACACCATATATTTT. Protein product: CSVDIGNTIYF.

The CDR3 reads CASSYSGSSETQYF. The CDR3 DNA sequence: TGTGCCAGCAGTTACTCGGGTAGCTCAGAGACCCAGTACTTC. The J gene is TRBJ2-5, the V gene TRBV6-5; D ambiguous. There are 14 residues in the CDR3. V was cut by 0 bases and J by 4 bases, with 9 bases left in between. Looked up from germline, CDR1 is MNHEY and CDR2 is SVGAGI.

The CDR3 loop is CASSIGSRQGLNTEAFF. In DNA, the CDR3 is TGTGCCAGTAGTATTGGGTCAAGGCAGGGCCTGAACACTGAAGCTTTCTTT. The genes are TRBV19 and TRBJ1-1, with a tentative D call TRBD1 (5 bases). The CDR3 has 17 amino acids. The ends were cut back, 3 bases at V and 0 bases at J, with 17 bases in the middle. Germline V gene sequence: CDR1 LNHDA, CDR2 SQIVND (reference sequence).

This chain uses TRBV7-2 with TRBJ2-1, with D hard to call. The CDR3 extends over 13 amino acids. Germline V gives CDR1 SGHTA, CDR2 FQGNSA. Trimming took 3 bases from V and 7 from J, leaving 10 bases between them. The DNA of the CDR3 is TGTGCCAGCAGCTTGAAAATCCGTAATGAGCAGTTCTTC. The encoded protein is CASSLKIRNEQFF. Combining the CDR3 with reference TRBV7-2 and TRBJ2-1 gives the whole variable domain GAGVSQSPSNKVTEKGKDVELRCDPISGHTALYWYRQSLGQGLEFLIYFQGNSAPDKSGLPSDRFSAERTGGSVSTLTIQRTQQEDSAVYLCASSLKIRNEQFFGPGTRLTVL.

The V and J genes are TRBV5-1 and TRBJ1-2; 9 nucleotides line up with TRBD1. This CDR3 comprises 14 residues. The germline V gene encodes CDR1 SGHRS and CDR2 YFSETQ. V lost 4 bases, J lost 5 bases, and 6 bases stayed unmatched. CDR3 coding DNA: TGCGCCAGCAGCCTAAGGACAGGGGAATATGGCTACACCTTC. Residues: CASSLRTGEYGYTF.

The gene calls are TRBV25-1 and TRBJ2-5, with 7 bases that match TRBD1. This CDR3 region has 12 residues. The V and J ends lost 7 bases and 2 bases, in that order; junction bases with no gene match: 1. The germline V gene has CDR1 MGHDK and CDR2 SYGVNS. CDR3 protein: CASTRGQETQYF. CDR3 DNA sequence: TGTGCCAGCACCAGGGGGCAAGAGACCCAGTACTTC.

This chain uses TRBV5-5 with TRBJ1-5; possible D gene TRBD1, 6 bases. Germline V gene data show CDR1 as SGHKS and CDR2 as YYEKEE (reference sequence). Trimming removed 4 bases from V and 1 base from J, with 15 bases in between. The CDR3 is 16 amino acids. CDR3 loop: CASSVIQGGSNQPQHF. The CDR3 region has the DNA TGTGCCAGCAGCGTAATACAGGGAGGGAGCAATCAGCCCCAGCATTTT.

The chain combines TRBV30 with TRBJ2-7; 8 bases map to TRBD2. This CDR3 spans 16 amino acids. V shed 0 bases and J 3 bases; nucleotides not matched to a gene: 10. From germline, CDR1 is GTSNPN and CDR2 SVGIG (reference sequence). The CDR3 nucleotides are TGTGCCTGGAGTGTACGACTAGCGATTGGATACTACGAGCAGTACTTC. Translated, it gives CAWSVRLAIGYYEQYF.

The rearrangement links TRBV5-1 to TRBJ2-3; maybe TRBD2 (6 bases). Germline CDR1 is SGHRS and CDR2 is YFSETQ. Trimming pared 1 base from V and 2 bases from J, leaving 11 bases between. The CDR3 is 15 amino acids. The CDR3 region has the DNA TGCGCCAGCAGCTTGAGCGGGTTTCTCACAGATACGCAGTATTTT. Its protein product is CASSLSGFLTDTQYF.

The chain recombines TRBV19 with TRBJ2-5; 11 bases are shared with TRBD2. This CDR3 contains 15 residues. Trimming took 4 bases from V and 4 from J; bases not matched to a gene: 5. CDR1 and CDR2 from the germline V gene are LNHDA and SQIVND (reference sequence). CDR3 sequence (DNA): TGTGCCAGTAGTAGTAGCGGGGGGGCGGGAGAGACCCAGTACTTC. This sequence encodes CASSSSGGAGETQYF.